This TCR beta chain was identified in a study of blood T cells in healthy people across ages. Study-level results: Greater diversity and more naive CD4+ cells were seen in long-lived donors than in aged donors. Naive T cell percentage showed a strong correlation with the diversity of TCR beta.

With regard to this clonotype: Its target is not known.

V was pared by 0 bases and J by 6 bases, with 13 bases of the junction left unmatched. CDR1 SGHAT and CDR2 FQNNGV come from the germline V gene. The CDR3 is 18 amino acids. Alongside a J-beta primer mix, a sample-barcoded 5' primer served in a second PCR lasting about 6 to 12 cycles. Individual samples furnished no less than 2.5 million CDR3-containing paired-end reads apiece. From the 5' RACE reads, TCRdb called clonotypes with MiXCR, one entry per CDR3 protein. The sample includes 1.2 million to 1.5 million distinct CDR3 sequences, approximately 38% of them seen just once. Individuals who donated were healthy Caucasians from Russia aged about 6 to 90.

This chain connects TRBV11-2 to TRBJ2-3; 9 bases line up with TRBD2. The sample comprised blood. The receptor was isolated from a woman aged 18-29 years in good health. The CDR3 DNA reads as TGTGCCAGCAGCTTAGAGCCGGCAGCGGGGGGAGCAGGGGATACGCAGTATTTT. Protein product: CASSLEPAAGGAGDTQYF.